These 5 T cell receptor beta chains were sequenced from one sample in a study of cytomegalovirus exposure and HLA in healthy donors. In the PCR, 60 Vbeta and 13 Jbeta primers were used. Data came from immunoSEQ multiplex PCR; TCRdb stores just in-frame clones and leaves some out. The sample contains over 70,000 clones, around 64% of which appear only once. The material sequenced was PBMCs. The receptors come from a man aged 25 to 40 in good health and CMV-seronegative.

The chain recombines TRBV7-9 with TRBJ2-2; D unresolved. CDR1 and CDR2 (germline): SEHNR, FQNEAQ (reference sequence). There are 14 residues in the CDR3. V was cut by 2 bases and J by 4 bases, with 8 bases left in between. Here the CDR3 reads CASSLFEATGELFF. CDR3 sequence (DNA): TGTGCCAGCAGCTTATTCGAGGCCACCGGGGAGCTGTTTTTT.

The rearrangement joins TRBV15 to TRBJ1-1; D is unresolved. CDR1 and CDR2 from the germline V gene are LNHNV and YYDKDF (reference sequence). The CDR3 sequence is 14 residues long. Trimming removed 4 bases from V and 6 bases from J, with 15 bases in between. The CDR3 DNA is TGTGCCACCAGCAATCTCACCCCGGGGTCTGAAGCTTTCTTT. Translating gives CATSNLTPGSEAFF.

This clone was observed once. This chain joins TRBV6-5 and TRBJ2-2; no clear D gene. The ends were cut back, 2 bases at V and 7 bases at J, with 8 bases in the middle. The CDR3 has 13 residues. Germline lookup yields CDR1 MNHEY and CDR2 SVGAGI. The CDR3 DNA sequence: TGTGCCAGCAGTTACGGGCGTAACGGGGAGCTGTTTTTT. As protein: CASSYGRNGELFF.

The DNA for the CDR3 is TGTGCCAGCAGTTTTATTACTTCGGCTACAGGGCTCTCTGGGGCCAACGTCCTGACTTTC. Translation: CASSFITSATGLSGANVLTF. The chain combines TRBV28 with TRBJ2-6; a weak D match, TRBD1 (6 bases). The length of the CDR3 is 20 residues. Trimming left V 3 bases short and J 0 bases short, with 21 bases between. Germline assignment: CDR1 MDHEN and CDR2 SYDVKM.

The V and J genes are TRBV27 and TRBJ2-3, with D uncertain. In germline, CDR1 is MNHEY, CDR2 SMNVEV (reference sequence). V lost 7 bases, J lost 2 bases, and 13 bases lay in between. The CDR3 runs to 14 residues. For the CDR3, the DNA is TGTGCCAGCACAGACTTAGCTATCACAGATACGCAGTATTTT. Protein product: CASTDLAITDTQYF.